The rows below give T cell receptor beta chains drawn from one sample of a study of shared clonotypes between healthy human individuals. Only in-frame clones appear in the TCRdb table, and some are missing; sequencing was by immunoSEQ multiplex PCR. Counted here are 1.6 million or so clones, over 95% occurring once; the ten biggest clones make up about 1%. Sequencing was done on a sample of naive CD4+ T cells sorted from blood. These receptors all come from a man aged 30 to 39 in good health. Both conserved end residues are part of each CDR3. D genes are given only for firm matches. Rows give clone size only sometimes, using once, few, many, or a class for an expanded clone.

TRBJ2-3 | TRBD2 | NA | TRBV4-3 | TGCGCCAGCTCAATTGGGCGGGTCGGACTAGGGATGGATACGCAGTATTTT | CASSIGRVGLGMDTQYF
TRBJ2-7 | NA | NA | TRBV2 | TGTGCCAGCAGTGAAACTGCGGTCCAATCACTTACTTCGTTGTTC | CASSETAVQSLTSLF
TRBJ2-7 | TRBD2 | NA | TRBV19 | TGTGCCAGCGGGACTAGCGGGAGGCTGTACGAGCAGTACTTC | CASGTSGRLYEQYF
TRBJ1-5 | NA | NA | TRBV7-6 | TGTGCCAGCAGCCCCTCTACCCTGGGGGGGAATCAGCCCCAGCATTTT | CASSPSTLGGNQPQHF
TRBJ2-7 | NA | NA | TRBV6-6 | TGTGCCAGCAGTTTTGGGGCCCTCTACGAGCAGTACTTC | CASSFGALYEQYF
TRBJ1-5 | NA | NA | TRBV28 | TGTGCCAGCAGCGACAGATATTATCAGCCCCAGCATTTT | CASSDRYYQPQHF
TRBJ1-1 | NA | NA | TRBV2 | TGTGCCAGCATCCCAGAGGTGGGTGAGACTGAAGCTTTCTTT | CASIPEVGETEAFF
TRBJ2-2 | NA | once | TRBV28 | TGTGCCAGCAGCCTCTCAGGGTGGGAGAAGCTGTTTTTT | CASSLSGWEKLFF
TRBJ2-3 | TRBD1 | NA | TRBV5-4 | TGTGCCAGCAGCTTCAGGGGGCGCGGGCACACAGATACGCAGTATTTT | CASSFRGRGHTDTQYF
TRBJ2-3 | NA | NA | TRBV10-1 | TGCGCCAGCAGTCCGCAGGGTCAGGTCACAGATACGCAGTATTTT | CASSPQGQVTDTQYF
TRBJ2-3 | NA | once | TRBV9 | TGTGCCAGCAGCCACGCGCAGAGCACAGATACGCAGTATTTT | CASSHAQSTDTQYF
TRBJ2-3 | TRBD1 | NA | TRBV2 | TGTGCCAGCAGCCTGGGACAGGGCCCGACAGATACGCAGTATTTT | CASSLGQGPTDTQYF
TRBJ2-4 | NA | NA | TRBV4-3 | TGCGCCAGCAGCCATCACATTCAGTACTTC | CASSHHIQYF
TRBJ2-1 | TRBD2 | NA | TRBV7-6 | TGTGCCAGCAGCTTAGTACTAGCGGGAGGGCGTGGGGGAAACAATGAGCAGTTCTTC | CASSLVLAGGRGGNNEQFF
TRBJ2-2 | TRBD2 | NA | TRBV5-1 | TGCGCCAGCAGCCCGGGACGGGAGGGTGACACCGGGGAGCTGTTTTTT | CASSPGREGDTGELFF
TRBJ2-7 | TRBD1 | NA | TRBV2 | TGTGCCAGCAGTTTGACAGGGGGGCTCTCCTACGAGCAGTACTTC | CASSLTGGLSYEQYF
TRBJ2-7 | TRBD2 | NA | TRBV7-9 | TGTGCCAGCGGGCTAGCGGGAGGGCCCAACGAGCAGTACTTC | CASGLAGGPNEQYF
TRBJ2-2 | TRBD2 | NA | TRBV29-1 | TGCAGCGTTGGGCCAGGTAGCGGGAGAAACACCGGGGAGCTGTTTTTT | CSVGPGSGRNTGELFF
TRBJ1-1 | NA | once | TRBV7-9 | TGTGCCAGCAGCTCGAGGGGGGAGGCGCCTGAAGCTTTCTTT | CASSSRGEAPEAFF
TRBJ2-1 | NA | NA | TRBV7-9 | TGTGCCAGCAGCTTAGCACAGAACAATGAGCAGTTCTTC | CASSLAQNNEQFF